This TCR beta chain was sequenced for a study of graft-versus-host responses after intestinal transplantation. Study context: After anti-thymocyte globulin induction, recipients took tacrolimus and steroids for about 3 years.

Assay used: immunoSEQ multiplex PCR; TCRdb lists only in-frame clones, some missing. This sample has roughly 100,000 clones, with roughly 87% found just once. Trimming pared 1 base from V and 3 bases from J, leaving 0 bases between. Per the germline V gene, CDR1 is KGHSH and CDR2 is LQKENI. This CDR3 has 11 amino acids. This clone was seen once. The antigen is not known. Other DNA sequences in the same sample also yield this CDR3. This receptor was taken from a human donor who received an intestinal transplant. V gene TRBV18 combines with J gene TRBJ2-5; D unclear. The input for sequencing was unstimulated CD4+ T cells sorted from spleen or lymph node cells, taken before intestinal transplant. CDR3 in amino acids: CASSPQETQYF. CDR3 DNA: TGTGCCAGCTCACCACAAGAGACCCAGTACTTC.